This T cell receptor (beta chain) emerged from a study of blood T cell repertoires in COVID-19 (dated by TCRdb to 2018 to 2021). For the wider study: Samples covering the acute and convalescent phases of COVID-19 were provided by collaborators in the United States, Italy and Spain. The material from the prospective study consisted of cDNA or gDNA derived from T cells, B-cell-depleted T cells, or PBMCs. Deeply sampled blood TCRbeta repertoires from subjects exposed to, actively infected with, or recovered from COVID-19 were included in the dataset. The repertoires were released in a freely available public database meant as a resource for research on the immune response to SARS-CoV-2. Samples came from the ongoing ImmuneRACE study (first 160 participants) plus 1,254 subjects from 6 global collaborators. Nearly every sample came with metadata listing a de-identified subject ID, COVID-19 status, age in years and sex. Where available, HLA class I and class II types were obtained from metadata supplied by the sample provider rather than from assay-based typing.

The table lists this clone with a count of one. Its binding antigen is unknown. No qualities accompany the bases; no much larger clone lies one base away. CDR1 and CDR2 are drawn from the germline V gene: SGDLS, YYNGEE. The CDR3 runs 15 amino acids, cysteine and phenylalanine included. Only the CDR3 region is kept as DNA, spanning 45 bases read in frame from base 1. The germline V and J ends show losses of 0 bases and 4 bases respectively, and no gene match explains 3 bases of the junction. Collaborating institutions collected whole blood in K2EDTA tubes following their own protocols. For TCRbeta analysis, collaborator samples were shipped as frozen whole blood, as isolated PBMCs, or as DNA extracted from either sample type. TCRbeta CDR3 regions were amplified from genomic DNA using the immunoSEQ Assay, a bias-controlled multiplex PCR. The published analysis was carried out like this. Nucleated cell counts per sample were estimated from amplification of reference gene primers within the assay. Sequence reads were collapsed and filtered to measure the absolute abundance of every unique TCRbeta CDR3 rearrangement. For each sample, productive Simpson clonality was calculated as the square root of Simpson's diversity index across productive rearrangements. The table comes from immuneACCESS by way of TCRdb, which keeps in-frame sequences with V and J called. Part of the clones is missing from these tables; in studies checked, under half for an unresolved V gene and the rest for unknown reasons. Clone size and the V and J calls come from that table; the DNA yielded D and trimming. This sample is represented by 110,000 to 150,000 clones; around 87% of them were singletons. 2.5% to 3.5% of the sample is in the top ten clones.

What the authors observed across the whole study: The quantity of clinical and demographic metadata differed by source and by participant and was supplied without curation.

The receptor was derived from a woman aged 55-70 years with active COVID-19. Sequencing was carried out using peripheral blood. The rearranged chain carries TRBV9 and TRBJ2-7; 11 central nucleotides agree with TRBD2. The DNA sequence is TGTGCCAGCAGCGTAGCTACTAGCGGGAGATACGAGCAGTACTTC. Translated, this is CASSVATSGRYEQYF.